These T cell receptor beta chains were read from a single sample in a study of OX40 agonist ivuxolimab in advanced cancers. Generated by immunoSEQ multiplex PCR, the TCRdb table keeps only in-frame clones and is missing some. The table shows roughly 130,000 clones, with about 93% occurring only once. The starting material was CD4+ or CD8+ T cells sorted from blood, obtained in a trial of the OX40 agonist ivuxolimab. These receptors all stem from an adult with an advanced solid tumor such as melanoma, head and neck, liver or kidney cancer. Each CDR3 is given with its conserved first and last residue. A D gene is named only where the DNA matches it firmly. Clone sizes are given selectively: once, few, many, or a class where the clone is expanded.

abundance: NA; v_gene: TRBV27; j_gene: TRBJ2-3; d_gene: NA; CDR3nt: TGTGCCAGCAGTTTATCGGCTAGCGCAGATACGCAGTATTTT; CDR3aa: CASSLSASADTQYF
abundance: NA; v_gene: TRBV11-2; j_gene: TRBJ2-7; d_gene: TRBD1; CDR3nt: TGTGCCAGCAGCTTAGAGACAGGGTTCTACGAGCAGTACTTC; CDR3aa: CASSLETGFYEQYF
abundance: NA; v_gene: TRBV28; j_gene: TRBJ2-7; d_gene: TRBD2; CDR3nt: TGTGCCAGCAGCCTAGCGGGAGCCTCCCCCTACGAGCAGTACTTC; CDR3aa: CASSLAGASPYEQYF
abundance: NA; v_gene: TRBV19; j_gene: TRBJ2-2; d_gene: NA; CDR3nt: TGTGCCAGTAGTATTCAACCGGGGGGCTCCGCAACGAACACCGGGGAGCTGTTTTTT; CDR3aa: CASSIQPGGSATNTGELFF
abundance: NA; v_gene: TRBV4-2; j_gene: TRBJ2-1; d_gene: TRBD2; CDR3nt: TGTGCCAGCAGCCAAGTCGGCGGGAGTGACAATGAGCAGTTCTTC; CDR3aa: CASSQVGGSDNEQFF
abundance: NA; v_gene: TRBV5-6; j_gene: TRBJ1-2; d_gene: NA; CDR3nt: TGTGCCAGCAGCTTGGGGACGTCGTTCGCGGGTGGCTACACCTTC; CDR3aa: CASSLGTSFAGGYTF
abundance: NA; v_gene: TRBV10-1; j_gene: TRBJ2-7; d_gene: NA; CDR3nt: TGCGCCAGCAGCTGCCATAACCGGGACGAGCAGTACTTC; CDR3aa: CASSCHNRDEQYF
abundance: NA; v_gene: TRBV7-2; j_gene: TRBJ1-1; d_gene: NA; CDR3nt: TGTGCCAGCAGCTTAGTCACAGCAAACACTGAAGCTTTCTTT; CDR3aa: CASSLVTANTEAFF
abundance: NA; v_gene: TRBV7-7; j_gene: TRBJ2-1; d_gene: NA; CDR3nt: TGTGCCAGCAGCTTAGATTCCATAGGTGAGCAGTTCTTC; CDR3aa: CASSLDSIGEQFF
abundance: NA; v_gene: TRBV2; j_gene: TRBJ2-2; d_gene: NA; CDR3nt: TGTGCCAGCTACAGGGAGGCTGAGCTGTTTTTT; CDR3aa: CASYREAELFF
abundance: NA; v_gene: TRBV5-1; j_gene: TRBJ2-5; d_gene: NA; CDR3nt: TGCGCCAGCAGACGAGCGGCTCAAGAGACCCAGTACTTC; CDR3aa: CASRRAAQETQYF
abundance: NA; v_gene: TRBV5-1; j_gene: TRBJ2-7; d_gene: NA; CDR3nt: TGCGCCAGCAGCTTTCAGGATCGATCCTACGAGCAGTACTTC; CDR3aa: CASSFQDRSYEQYF
abundance: NA; v_gene: TRBV7-9; j_gene: TRBJ1-1; d_gene: NA; CDR3nt: TGTGCCAGCAGCTTAAGCAGGGGATACACTGAAGCTTTCTTT; CDR3aa: CASSLSRGYTEAFF
abundance: NA; v_gene: TRBV11-3; j_gene: TRBJ2-2; d_gene: NA; CDR3nt: TGTGCCAGCAGCTTAACAGCGAACACCGGGGAGCTGTTTTTT; CDR3aa: CASSLTANTGELFF
abundance: NA; v_gene: TRBV11-2; j_gene: TRBJ2-5; d_gene: NA; CDR3nt: TGTGCCAGCAGACAACCCGGGGCACCGGACGGGGAGACCCAGTACTTC; CDR3aa: CASRQPGAPDGETQYF
abundance: NA; v_gene: TRBV6-6; j_gene: TRBJ1-4; d_gene: NA; CDR3nt: TGTGCCAGCAGTACAGCCCTGGCAGCAACTAATGAAAAACTGTTTTTT; CDR3aa: CASSTALAATNEKLFF
abundance: few; v_gene: TRBV28; j_gene: TRBJ2-7; d_gene: TRBD2; CDR3nt: TGTGCCAGCAGGGGGACTAGCGGGGTTTACGAGCAGTACTTC; CDR3aa: CASRGTSGVYEQYF
abundance: few; v_gene: TRBV6-5; j_gene: TRBJ1-1; d_gene: TRBD1; CDR3nt: TGTGCCAGCAGCCGAGGGACAGGGATCACTGAAGCTTTCTTT; CDR3aa: CASSRGTGITEAFF
abundance: NA; v_gene: TRBV6-5; j_gene: TRBJ1-1; d_gene: NA; CDR3nt: TGTGCCAGCAGTTATGACGGGGGCACTGAAGCTTTCTTT; CDR3aa: CASSYDGGTEAFF
abundance: NA; v_gene: TRBV27; j_gene: TRBJ1-1; d_gene: TRBD1; CDR3nt: TGTGCCAGCAGTCTGACAGGGTTGAACACTGAAGCTTTCTTT; CDR3aa: CASSLTGLNTEAFF
abundance: NA; v_gene: TRBV6-6; j_gene: TRBJ1-1; d_gene: NA; CDR3nt: TGTGCCAGCACCCCCCGAGGAGACACTGAAGCTTTCTTT; CDR3aa: CASTPRGDTEAFF
abundance: NA; v_gene: TRBV11-2; j_gene: TRBJ2-3; d_gene: NA; CDR3nt: TGTGCCAGCAGCTTAGGACGGGACTCCTTCACAGATACGCAGTATTTT; CDR3aa: CASSLGRDSFTDTQYF
abundance: NA; v_gene: TRBV6-5; j_gene: TRBJ2-2; d_gene: TRBD2; CDR3nt: TGTGCCAGCAGCTCTGGGGGGGGGAACACCGGGGAGCTGTTTTTT; CDR3aa: CASSSGGGNTGELFF
abundance: NA; v_gene: TRBV5-1; j_gene: TRBJ1-5; d_gene: NA; CDR3nt: TGCGCCAGCAGCTTGGTTCCAGGCAATCAGCCCCAGCATTTT; CDR3aa: CASSLVPGNQPQHF
abundance: NA; v_gene: TRBV4-3; j_gene: TRBJ2-2; d_gene: NA; CDR3nt: TGCGCCAGCAGCCAAGAACCGGGGTCGAACACCGGGGAGCTGTTTTTT; CDR3aa: CASSQEPGSNTGELFF
abundance: NA; v_gene: TRBV7-6; j_gene: TRBJ1-3; d_gene: NA; CDR3nt: TGTGCCAGCAGCTCAGACGGGATTTCTGGAAACACCATATATTTT; CDR3aa: CASSSDGISGNTIYF
abundance: NA; v_gene: TRBV28; j_gene: TRBJ1-4; d_gene: NA; CDR3nt: TGTGCCAGCAGTTTATCTCGGGCCCGGGGACTGTTTTTT; CDR3aa: CASSLSRARGLFF
abundance: NA; v_gene: TRBV5-4; j_gene: TRBJ1-1; d_gene: TRBD1; CDR3nt: TGTGCCAGCAGCCCCGCGGGACAGCCCTTGAACACTGAAGCTTTCTTT; CDR3aa: CASSPAGQPLNTEAFF
abundance: NA; v_gene: TRBV27; j_gene: TRBJ1-1; d_gene: NA; CDR3nt: TGTGCCAGCAGTTTTTTAAGCCGGAACACTGAAGCTTTCTTT; CDR3aa: CASSFLSRNTEAFF
abundance: NA; v_gene: TRBV6-1; j_gene: TRBJ2-3; d_gene: NA; CDR3nt: TGTGCCAGCCGAAGACAGCCTACTACGGATACGCAGTATTTT; CDR3aa: CASRRQPTTDTQYF